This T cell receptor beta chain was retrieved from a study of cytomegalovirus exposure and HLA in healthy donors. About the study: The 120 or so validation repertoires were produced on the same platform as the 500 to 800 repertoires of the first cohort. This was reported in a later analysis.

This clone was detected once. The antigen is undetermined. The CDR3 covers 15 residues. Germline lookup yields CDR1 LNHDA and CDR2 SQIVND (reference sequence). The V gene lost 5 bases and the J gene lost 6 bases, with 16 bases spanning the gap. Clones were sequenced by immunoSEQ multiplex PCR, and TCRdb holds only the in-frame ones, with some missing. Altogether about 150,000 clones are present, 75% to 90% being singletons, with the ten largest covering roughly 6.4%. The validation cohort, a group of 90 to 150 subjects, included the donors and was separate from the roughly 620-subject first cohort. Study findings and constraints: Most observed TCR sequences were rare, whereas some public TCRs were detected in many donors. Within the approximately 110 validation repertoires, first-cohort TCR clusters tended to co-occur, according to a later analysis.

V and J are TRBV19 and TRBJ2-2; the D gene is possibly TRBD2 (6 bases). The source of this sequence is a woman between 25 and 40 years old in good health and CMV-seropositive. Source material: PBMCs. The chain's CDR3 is CASSSRDSGPGELFF. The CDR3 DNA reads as TGTGCCAGTAGTTCCCGGGACTCTGGGCCCGGGGAGCTGTTTTTT.